This T cell receptor (beta chain) was identified in a study of monozygotic twins with inflammatory bowel disease. The CDR3 length is 15 residues. Germline lookup yields CDR1 KGHSH and CDR2 LQKENI. To note about this clonotype: Its antigen remains unidentified.

cDNA for each sample came from eight separate reactions. Using the 5' RACE reads, TCRdb records one entry per CDR3 protein without DNA. This sample's clone table lists 150,000 to 200,000 distinct CDR3 sequences. Findings and limits, study-wide: Healthy twins shared more clonotypes with others than IBD patients, most markedly active ones.

The TCR was taken from a human donor with ulcerative colitis or Crohn's disease, or a healthy co-twin of an affected twin (not recorded which). This rearrangement joins TRBV18 to TRBJ1-4; absent DNA, TCRdb's TRBD1 call cannot be checked. The specimen sequenced was blood. The CDR3 here is CASSPSLGRYEKLFF.